What follows are 12 T cell receptor beta chains derived from one specimen sequenced in a study of cytomegalovirus exposure and HLA in healthy donors. The primer mix had 60 Vbeta and 13 Jbeta primers. The repertoire was sequenced with immunoSEQ multiplex PCR; TCRdb's copy has only in-frame clones and lacks some. This specimen shows about 60,000 clones; the ten leading clones hold roughly 15%. The sequenced sample consisted of PBMCs. These receptors all stem from a boy under 18 in good health and CMV-seronegative.

The chain employs TRBV30 and TRBJ1-2; 7 bases line up with TRBD1. The germline V gene has CDR1 GTSNPN and CDR2 SVGIG (reference sequence). V shed 3 bases and J 1 base; nucleotides not matched to a gene: 5. This CDR3 has 14 residues. The CDR3 nucleotides are TGTGCCTGGAGCGGGACAGCGTATAACTATGGCTACACCTTC. Residues: CAWSGTAYNYGYTF.

The chain is built from TRBV15 and TRBJ2-7; possibly TRBD2 for D (6 bases). Germline assignment: CDR1 LNHNV and CDR2 YYDKDF (reference sequence). V shed 3 bases and J shed 0 bases, with 9 bases lying between them. The CDR3 covers 14 residues. CDR3 in DNA: TGTGCCACCAGCAGTGGGCGGGGCTCCTACGAGCAGTACTTC. Translation: CATSSGRGSYEQYF.

This chain links TRBV1 with TRBJ2-7; TRBD1, as called in the table, went unchecked against the DNA. TRBV1 is annotated as a pseudogene. The CDR3 consists of 16 residues. CDR3 residues: CTSSQDQRDNSYEQYF. CDR3 DNA sequence: TGCACCAGCAGCCAAGATCAAAGGGACAACTCCTACGAGCAGTACTTC.

The V call is TRBV7-2, the J call TRBJ1-2, with D uncertain. CDR3 size: 11 residues. V shed 1 base and J shed 6 bases, with 3 bases lying between them. Germline assignment: CDR1 SGHTA and CDR2 FQGNSA. This chain's CDR3 is CASSLVNGYTF. In DNA form, the CDR3 reads TGTGCCAGCAGCTTAGTAAATGGCTACACCTTC. Complete variable domain (other parts from reference TRBV7-2 and TRBJ1-2): GAGVSQSPSNKVTEKGKDVELRCDPISGHTALYWYRQSLGQGLEFLIYFQGNSAPDKSGLPSDRFSAERTGGSVSTLTIQRTQQEDSAVYLCASSLVNGYTFGSGTRLTVV.

The chain carries TRBV5-5 and TRBJ1-1, with D perhaps matching TRBD1 (5 bases). CDR3 size: 14 residues. Between the trimmed V and J ends, which lost 0 bases and 3 bases, there was a span of 9 bases. The germline gives CDR1 SGHKS, CDR2 YYEKEE (reference sequence). CDR3 in DNA: TGTGCCAGCAGCTTGGTGACCAGGGACACTGAAGCTTTCTTT. Amino acid sequence: CASSLVTRDTEAFF.

The gene calls are TRBV7-2 and TRBJ1-3; 9 nucleotides line up with TRBD1. The CDR3 consists of 15 residues. Germline V gene sequence: CDR1 SGHTA, CDR2 FQGNSA. V was pared by 5 bases and J by 3 bases, with 5 bases of the junction left unmatched. CDR3 residues: CASSPQGASGNTIYF. In DNA form, the CDR3 reads TGTGCCAGCAGCCCACAGGGGGCCAGTGGAAACACCATATATTTT.

The gene calls are TRBV10-3 and TRBJ2-2, with D perhaps matching TRBD1 (6 bases). Trimming cost V 0 bases and J 6 bases, with 17 bases left between them. CDR1 and CDR2 (germline): ENHRY, SYGVKD. The CDR3 extends over 17 amino acids. CDR3 region: CAISESLTGTQAGELFF. The DNA of the CDR3 is TGTGCCATCAGTGAGTCGTTGACCGGGACACAAGCCGGGGAGCTGTTTTTT.

The rearrangement uses TRBV25-1 and TRBJ2-1, with 10 bases that match TRBD2. Looked up from germline, CDR1 is MGHDK and CDR2 is SYGVNS. V gave up 5 bases and J gave up 5 bases; unmatched junction bases: 9. The CDR3 runs to 16 residues. Here the CDR3 DNA reads TGTGCCAGCAGTAAGCCAGGACTAGCGGACGACAATGAGCAGTTCTTC. It translates to CASSKPGLADDNEQFF.

The chain has TRBV10-3 and TRBJ1-2, with 7 bases matching TRBD1. V was pared by 4 bases and J by 7 bases, with 3 bases of the junction left unmatched. Germline assignment: CDR1 ENHRY and CDR2 SYGVKD. This CDR3 spans 12 amino acids. DNA of the CDR3: TGTGCCATCAGTGGGACAGGTAGTGGCTACACCTTC. It is translated as CAISGTGSGYTF.

The gene calls are TRBV11-2 and TRBJ1-1; 7 positions match TRBD1. CDR3 size: 15 residues. The V gene's germline CDR1 is SGHAT and CDR2 FQNNGV. The ends lost 1 base at V and 5 bases at J; junction bases unmatched: 7. Here the CDR3 reads CASSLVGTVITEAFF. The CDR3 DNA reads TGTGCCAGCAGCTTAGTCGGGACAGTGATTACTGAAGCTTTCTTT. Combining the CDR3 with reference TRBV11-2 and TRBJ1-1 gives the whole variable domain EAGVAQSPRYKIIEKRQSVAFWCNPISGHATLYWYQQILGQGPKLLIQFQNNGVVDDSQLPKDRFSAERLKGVDSTLKIQPAKLEDSAVYLCASSLVGTVITEAFFGQGTRLTVV.

The chain combines TRBV2 with TRBJ1-4, with TRBD1 matching 8 bases. This CDR3 is 16 amino acids long. Germline V CDR1 and CDR2: SNHLY, FYNNEI. V lost 4 bases and J lost 3; bases outside the gene matches: 7. Here the CDR3 reads CASSARGRESNEKLFF. Here the CDR3 DNA reads TGTGCCAGCAGTGCCAGGGGGCGCGAATCTAATGAAAAACTGTTTTTT.

The chain couples TRBV25-1 to TRBJ1-1; 9 nucleotides agree with TRBD1. V shed 8 bases, J shed 8 bases, and the junction held 6 bases outside the gene matches. The CDR3 runs 12 residues. Germline V lookup: CDR1 MGHDK, CDR2 SYGVNS. Written as DNA, the CDR3 is TGTGCCAGCGACGTTGGGACAGGGGAAGCTTTCTTT. As protein: CASDVGTGEAFF.